These T cell receptor beta chains were read from a single sample in a study of T-cell reconstitution after alpha-beta-depleted transplantation in children. Via MiXCR, TCRdb re-called the PCR reads, giving one row per CDR3 protein. The table has about 980,000 distinct CDR3 sequences, less than 30% seen once; the top ten hold about 28%. Specimen: PBMCs, mostly from graft donor cells, collected 360 days after TCRalphabeta/CD19-depleted stem cell transplant. Receptors were obtained from a boy younger than two who had a stem cell transplant for SCID, so the T cells may come from the graft donor. Each CDR3 is given with its conserved first and last residue. Each record gives: D gene, J gene, clone size, V gene, CDR3 DNA, CDR3 protein. D genes are given only for firm matches. The size field is filled for only some rows; it gives once, few, many or a size class.

D: TRBD2; J: TRBJ2-3; size: few; V: TRBV12-3/TRBV12-4; DNA: TGTGCCAGCAGTACCACCCGTCCGACTAGCGGCACAGATACGCAGTATTTT; CDR3: CASSTTRPTSGTDTQYF
D: TRBD1; J: TRBJ2-5; size: NA; V: TRBV6-1; DNA: TGTGCCAGCAGACAGGGACAGATCCAAGAGACCCAGTACTTC; CDR3: CASRQGQIQETQYF
D: NA; J: TRBJ1-1; size: NA; V: TRBV20-1; DNA: TGCAGTGCTACGGGGGAAACTGAAGCTTTCTTT; CDR3: CSATGETEAFF
D: NA; J: TRBJ2-1; size: many; V: TRBV24-1; DNA: TGTGCCACCAGTGGGCTCGCCTCCTACAATGAGCAGTTCTTC; CDR3: CATSGLASYNEQFF
D: NA; J: TRBJ1-2; size: NA; V: TRBV29-1; DNA: TGCAGCGTTGACAGTCCCTATGGCTACACCTTC; CDR3: CSVDSPYGYTF
D: TRBD1; J: TRBJ2-1; size: few; V: TRBV24-1; DNA: TGTGCCACCAGTCTGGCCAGGGGGCTACACAATGAGCAGTTCTTC; CDR3: CATSLARGLHNEQFF
D: NA; J: TRBJ1-6; size: NA; V: TRBV28; DNA: TGTGCCAGCACCTCAACCGGGGTTAAGAGTTCACCCCTCCACTTT; CDR3: CASTSTGVKSSPLHF
D: NA; J: TRBJ2-7; size: NA; V: TRBV6-1; DNA: TGTGCCAGCACCCAAAACAGTCAGGGGATAGTGTACTTC; CDR3: CASTQNSQGIVYF
D: NA; J: TRBJ1-5; size: NA; V: TRBV7-3; DNA: TGTGCCAGCAGCTTAAATGCGGGGGGAGGAAGACAGCCCCAGCATTTT; CDR3: CASSLNAGGGRQPQHF
D: NA; J: TRBJ2-3; size: NA; V: TRBV7-8; DNA: TGTGCCAGCAACCGACAGGCTACAGATACGCAGTATTTT; CDR3: CASNRQATDTQYF
D: NA; J: TRBJ1-5; size: NA; V: TRBV19; DNA: TGTGCCAGTCGCCGGGCCCCTAGCAATCAGCCCCAGCATTTT; CDR3: CASRRAPSNQPQHF
D: NA; J: TRBJ1-2; size: few; V: TRBV5-1; DNA: TGCGCCAGCAGCTTCACAGCCTTTGGCTATGGCTACACCTTC; CDR3: CASSFTAFGYGYTF
D: TRBD2; J: TRBJ2-1; size: NA; V: TRBV29-1; DNA: TGCAGCGTTCTTCCGGGGGGGCATAATGAGCAGTTCTTC; CDR3: CSVLPGGHNEQFF